A single sample gave rise to the 12 T cell receptor beta chains below, sequenced in a study of vaccination and CD4 T cells after COVID-19. TCRdb analysed the PCR reads with MiXCR anew, one entry per CDR3 protein. The sample lists 15,000 to 16,000 distinct CDR3 sequences, less than 75% seen once, with roughly 1.1% in the top ten. Sequencing used CD4+ T cells from blood, obtained after SARS-CoV-2 vaccination. The receptors were gathered from a human donor who had recovered from COVID-19.

V and J are TRBV19 and TRBJ1-5; D is undetermined. The CDR3 extends over 14 amino acids. Germline CDR1 reads LNHDA; CDR2 reads SQIVND (reference sequence). The V end was cut by 7 bases, the J end by 1 base, with 11 bases between. The CDR3 DNA reads TGTGCCAGTACCCCGTCCAGGAGCAATCAGCCCCAGCATTTT. Protein: CASTPSRSNQPQHF.

The chain couples TRBV6-1 to TRBJ2-4; D possibly corresponds to TRBD1 (5 bases). The CDR3 runs 13 residues. The germline CDR1 and CDR2 sequences are MNHNS and SASEGT. Trimming removed 5 bases from V and 6 bases from J, with 11 bases in between. CDR3 coding DNA: TGTGCCAGCAGTATTGACAGTTTAAACATTCAGTACTTC. This sequence encodes CASSIDSLNIQYF.

This clonotype turned up a few times. This chain links TRBV4-2 with TRBJ1-5, with D maybe TRBD1 (6 bases). CDR1 is LGHNA, CDR2 YNFKEQ, per germline. The length of the CDR3 is 15 residues. V was cut by 2 bases and J by 3 bases, with 11 bases left in between. CDR3 amino acids: CASSQLQGNNQPQHF. The CDR3 nucleotides read TGTGCCAGCAGCCAATTACAGGGAAACAATCAGCCCCAGCATTTT.

The CDR3 region is CASSYENRGRYGYTF. DNA of the CDR3: TGTGCCAGCAGTTATGAAAACAGGGGGCGTTATGGCTACACCTTC. The chain couples TRBV12-3 or TRBV12-4 to TRBJ1-2; 9 bases are shared with TRBD1. There are 15 residues in the CDR3. V was clipped by 4 bases and J by 5 bases; unmatched bases: 8.

The chain joins TRBV28 to TRBJ2-7; no clear D. V shed 4 bases and J shed 4 bases, with 8 bases lying between them. Germline CDR1 reads MDHEN; CDR2 reads SYDVKM. The CDR3 runs to 12 residues. In DNA form, the CDR3 reads TGTGCCAGCAGTTGGAAAGGGTACGAGCAGTACTTC. Translated: CASSWKGYEQYF.

The chain carries TRBV6-4 and TRBJ2-3; a weak D match, TRBD2 (6 bases). The CDR3 consists of 13 residues. V shed 0 bases and J shed 9 bases, with 10 bases lying between them. Germline V gives CDR1 MRHNA, CDR2 SNTAGT. CDR3 nucleotide sequence: TGTGCCAGCAGTGACTCTTCCGGGAGCACGCAGTATTTT. Residues: CASSDSSGSTQYF.

The CDR3 loop is CASTGTDTQYF. The CDR3, as DNA: TGTGCCAGCACGGGGACAGATACGCAGTATTTT. The chain links TRBV6-1 to TRBJ2-3; tentatively, D is TRBD2 (5 bases). V was cut by 7 bases and J by 3 bases, with 5 bases left in between. CDR3 size: 11 residues. Per the germline V gene, CDR1 is MNHNS and CDR2 is SASEGT.

This clonotype was recorded once. The gene calls are TRBV2 and TRBJ2-7; TRBD2 aligns across 7 bases. CDR1 SNHLY and CDR2 FYNNEI come from the germline V gene. The CDR3 is 14 amino acids. The ends lost 4 bases at V and 2 bases at J; junction bases unmatched: 5. The CDR3 reads CASSVGREAYEQYF. As DNA, the CDR3 is TGTGCCAGCAGTGTAGGTCGGGAGGCCTACGAGCAGTACTTC. The full variable domain, completed using reference TRBV2 and TRBJ2-7, is EPEVTQTPSHQVTQMGQEVILRCVPISNHLYFYWYRQILGQKVEFLVSFYNNEISEKSEIFDDQFSVERPDGSNFTLKIRSTKLEDSAMYFCASSVGREAYEQYFGPGTRLTVT.

This clonotype was seen a handful of times. The rearrangement joins TRBV7-3 to TRBJ1-1; 8 bases fit TRBD1. This CDR3 contains 15 residues. J gave up 2 bases and V 5 bases, and 7 bases lay outside the gene matches. In germline, CDR1 is SGHTA, CDR2 FQGTGA. The chain's CDR3 is CASSPTTGANTEAFF. DNA for the CDR3: TGTGCCAGCAGCCCCACGACAGGGGCAAACACTGAAGCTTTCTTT.

This clonotype was detected only a few times. J is TRBJ1-2 and V is TRBV20-1, with D hard to call. V lost 5 bases, J lost 2 bases, and 12 bases lay in between. Germline V gene data show CDR1 as DFQATT and CDR2 as SNEGSKA (reference sequence). The CDR3 is made up of 13 amino acids. The CDR3 DNA reads as TGCAGTGCTGTTGATGGGGTAAACTATGGCTACACCTTC. It translates to CSAVDGVNYGYTF.

The chain has TRBV20-1 and TRBJ2-3; 14 bases align to TRBD2. The CDR3 is 16 residues long. Looked up from germline, CDR1 is DFQATT and CDR2 is SNEGSKA (reference sequence). Trimming at V came to 3 bases and at J to 4 bases, leaving 6 bases not matched to a gene. DNA of the CDR3: TGCAGTGCTAGCGGACTAGCGGGAGGTAGGGCAGATACGCAGTATTTT. Encoded protein: CSASGLAGGRADTQYF.

The gene calls are TRBV20-1 and TRBJ1-6; D ambiguous. In germline, CDR1 is DFQATT, CDR2 SNEGSKA (reference sequence). This CDR3 has 15 residues. V was clipped by 1 base and J by 13 bases, with 20 bases between them. The CDR3 loop is CSARGAESHIAPLHF. CDR3 DNA sequence: TGCAGTGCTAGAGGAGCGGAGTCTCACATAGCTCCCCTCCACTTT.